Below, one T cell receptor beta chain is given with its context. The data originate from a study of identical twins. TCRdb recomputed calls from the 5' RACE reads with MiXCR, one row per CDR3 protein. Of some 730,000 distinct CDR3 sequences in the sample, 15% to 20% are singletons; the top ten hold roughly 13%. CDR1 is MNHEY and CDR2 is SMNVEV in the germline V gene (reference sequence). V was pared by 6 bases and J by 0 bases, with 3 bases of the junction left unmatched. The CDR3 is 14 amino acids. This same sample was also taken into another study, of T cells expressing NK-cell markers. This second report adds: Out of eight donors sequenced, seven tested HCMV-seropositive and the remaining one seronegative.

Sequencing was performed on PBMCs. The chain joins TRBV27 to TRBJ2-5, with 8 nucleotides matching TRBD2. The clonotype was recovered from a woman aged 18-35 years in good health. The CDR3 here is CASSRGGYQETQYF. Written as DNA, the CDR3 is TGTGCCAGCAGCCGCGGGGGGTACCAAGAGACCCAGTACTTC.